Below, 12 T cell receptor beta chains from the same sample are listed, as sequenced in a study of OX40 agonist ivuxolimab in advanced cancers. Here immunoSEQ multiplex PCR was the method, and the copy in TCRdb shows in-frame clones only, minus some. The data show about 75,000 clones, around 86% seen once. The sample in question was CD4+ or CD8+ T cells sorted from blood, obtained in a trial of the OX40 agonist ivuxolimab. The receptors were gathered from an adult with an advanced solid tumor such as melanoma, head and neck, liver or kidney cancer.

The chain uses TRBV9 and TRBJ1-2, with 8 bases that match TRBD1. Germline lookup yields CDR1 SGDLS and CDR2 YYNGEE. The V gene end was trimmed by 6 bases and the J gene end by 6 bases; junction bases not matched to a gene: 7. The CDR3 has 13 amino acids. DNA of the CDR3: TGTGCCAGCACGGATCACAGGGGGGATGGCTACACCTTC. It encodes CASTDHRGDGYTF.

The rearrangement uses TRBV27 and TRBJ1-2, with D tentatively TRBD1 (5 bases). CDR3 length: 12 amino acids. From germline, CDR1 is MNHEY and CDR2 SMNVEV (reference sequence). V was trimmed by 5 bases and J by 8 bases, leaving 12 bases between them. CDR3 sequence reads: CASSPPEGGYTF. The CDR3 DNA sequence: TGTGCCAGCAGTCCCCCCGAGGGGGGCTACACCTTC.

This rearrangement joins TRBV9 to TRBJ2-3; D is unresolved. The length of the CDR3 is 14 residues. V lost 4 bases and J 3 bases, leaving 12 bases between the germline ends. Germline V gene data show CDR1 as SGDLS and CDR2 as YYNGEE. Here the CDR3 DNA reads TGTGCCAGCAGCTCTCGATTAATGACAGATACGCAGTATTTT. Translation: CASSSRLMTDTQYF.

V gene TRBV14 combines with J gene TRBJ1-4, with D possibly TRBD1 on 6 matching bases. CDR3 length equals 14 residues. The V and J ends lost 3 bases and 8 bases respectively, with 13 bases between them. Germline assignment: CDR1 SGHDN and CDR2 FVKESK. The DNA of the CDR3 is TGTGCCAGCAGCCATATACAGGGCAGGGAAAAACTGTTTTTT. It translates to CASSHIQGREKLFF.

The chain uses TRBV4-3 and TRBJ2-3; D not certain. Germline V lookup: CDR1 LGHNA, CDR2 YSLEER. Trimming left V 0 bases short and J 4 bases short, with 5 bases between. CDR3 length equals 13 residues. CDR3 loop: CASSQDAADTQYF. CDR3 DNA: TGCGCCAGCAGCCAAGACGCCGCAGATACGCAGTATTTT.

The chain couples TRBV6-5 to TRBJ2-7, with no clear D. The length of the CDR3 is 14 residues. The V end was cut by 0 bases, the J end by 3 bases, with 9 bases between. Looked up from germline, CDR1 is MNHEY and CDR2 is SVGAGI. CDR3 sequence (DNA): TGTGCCAGCAGTTACTCGATCGGCCACTACGAGCAGTACTTC. Its protein product is CASSYSIGHYEQYF.

This clone was seen a handful of times. The rearrangement joins TRBV7-2 to TRBJ2-7; the D is unclear. Trimming removed 5 bases at V and 3 bases at J, with 11 bases between. This CDR3 is 13 amino acids long. Germline assignment: CDR1 SGHTA and CDR2 FQGNSA. As DNA, the CDR3 is TGTGCCAGCAGCCTTTCGCGGTTCTACGAGCAGTACTTC. This encodes CASSLSRFYEQYF.

The J gene is TRBJ1-2, the V gene TRBV6-5, with D maybe TRBD1 (5 bases). The CDR3 spans 14 residues. With 6 bases removed from V and 4 bases from J, the gap between germline ends came to 15 bases. Germline-derived CDR1 and CDR2 are MNHEY and SVGAGI. Here the CDR3 reads CASSPDSNLYGYTF. The CDR3 bases are TGTGCCAGCAGCCCCGACAGTAACCTCTATGGCTACACCTTC.

The chain has TRBV25-1 and TRBJ1-2; 8 nucleotides line up with TRBD1. This CDR3 region has 18 residues. Trimming cost V 6 bases and J 4 bases; bases outside gene matches: 19. Germline V gives CDR1 MGHDK, CDR2 SYGVNS. CDR3 in DNA: TGTGCCAGCAGCGACCGGAGGGCAGGGGGCATTTCTGCCTATGGCTACACCTTC. As protein: CASSDRRAGGISAYGYTF.

The rearrangement links TRBV7-6 to TRBJ2-1; the D is unclear. The germline gives CDR1 SGHVS, CDR2 FNYEAQ. CDR3 size: 15 residues. Trimming removed 1 base at V and 5 bases at J, with 12 bases between. The CDR3 region has the DNA TGTGCCAGCAGCTTAGTTGGTAATTCCGACAATGAGCAGTTCTTC. It encodes CASSLVGNSDNEQFF.

V and J are TRBV7-9 and TRBJ2-1; a possible D gene is TRBD2 (6 bases). Germline V lookup: CDR1 SEHNR, CDR2 FQNEAQ (reference sequence). V lost 7 bases to trimming and J lost 0 bases, with 13 bases between them. The CDR3 loop spans 15 amino acids. In DNA form, the CDR3 reads TGTGCCAGCACCCTTAGCGGAGGCTCCTACAATGAGCAGTTCTTC. Translating gives CASTLSGGSYNEQFF.

The J gene is TRBJ2-2, the V gene TRBV14, with 7 bases identical to TRBD1. The CDR3 spans 18 residues. V was clipped by 3 bases and J by 3 bases; unmatched bases: 13. Germline V gene sequence: CDR1 SGHDN, CDR2 FVKESK. CDR3 DNA sequence: TGTGCCAGCAGCCACCGCATAGGGGGCCCTGGGCACACCGGGGAGCTGTTTTTT. This encodes CASSHRIGGPGHTGELFF. The whole variable domain, remainder taken from reference TRBV14 and TRBJ2-2, is EAGVTQFPSHSVIEKGQTVTLRCDPISGHDNLYWYRRVMGKEIKFLLHFVKESKQDESGMPNNRFLAERTGGTYSTLKVQPAELEDSGVYFCASSHRIGGPGHTGELFFGEGSRLTVL.